This is a list of T cell receptor beta chains from one sample in a study of blood T cell repertoires in COVID-19. Sequencing was performed with immunoSEQ multiplex PCR; in TCRdb, only in-frame clones are kept and a portion is missing. The sample lists approximately 46,000 clones, around nine tenths occurring once. Source material: peripheral blood. The receptors come from a man aged 60 to 69 with active or convalescent COVID-19. Both conserved end residues are part of each CDR3. A D gene is named only where the DNA matches it firmly. Not all rows give a size; the values are once, few, many and, for expanded clones, a class.

TRBV29-1	NA	NA	TRBJ2-4	CSAGQVNIQYF	TGCAGCGCTGGACAAGTTAACATTCAGTACTTC
TRBV6-2/TRBV6-3	few	TRBD2	TRBJ2-5	CASSYSPRDYGETQYF	TGTGCCAGCAGTTACTCCCCCAGGGACTACGGTGAGACCCAGTACTTC
TRBV4-1	NA	NA	TRBJ1-2	CASSQDPRQNYGYTF	TGCGCCAGCAGCCAAGATCCTCGTCAGAACTATGGCTACACCTTC
TRBV28	NA	NA	TRBJ1-1	CASTDPLTNTEAFF	TGTGCCAGCACAGACCCACTAACGAACACTGAAGCTTTCTTT
TRBV4-2	NA	NA	TRBJ2-7	CASSQSYEQYF	TGTGCCAGCAGCCAATCTTACGAGCAGTACTTC
TRBV6-5	NA	TRBD1	TRBJ2-2	CAGFNRGSGELFF	TGTGCCGGTTTTAACAGGGGTAGCGGGGAGCTGTTTTTT
TRBV6-1	NA	NA	TRBJ2-7	CASSENNYEQYF	TGTGCCAGCAGTGAAAACAACTACGAGCAGTACTTC
TRBV18	NA	NA	TRBJ1-5	CASSPSGDQPQHF	TGTGCCAGCTCACCATCGGGAGATCAGCCCCAGCATTTT
TRBV3-1/TRBV3-2	NA	TRBD1	TRBJ1-1	CASSQGQGATEAFF	TGTGCCAGCAGCCAGGGACAGGGGGCCACTGAAGCTTTCTTT
TRBV11-2	NA	NA	TRBJ1-3	CASSSQGFSGNTIYF	TGTGCCAGCAGCTCCCAGGGGTTTAGTGGAAACACCATATATTTT
TRBV7-6	NA	TRBD2	TRBJ2-7	CASSERTGLAQEQYF	TGTGCCAGCAGCGAGCGGACCGGACTAGCTCAAGAGCAGTACTTC
TRBV28	NA	TRBD1	TRBJ2-3	CASSLYTLGGDTQYF	TGTGCCAGCAGTTTATACACACTAGGGGGCGATACGCAGTATTTT
TRBV5-7	NA	NA	TRBJ2-2	CASSPVFHTAHTGELFF	TGTGCCAGCAGCCCCGTTTTTCACACAGCCCACACCGGGGAGCTGTTTTTT
TRBV30	NA	NA	TRBJ2-3	CAWSGKAGVPDTQYF	TGTGCCTGGAGCGGGAAGGCAGGGGTGCCAGATACGCAGTATTTT
TRBV3-1/TRBV3-2	NA	TRBD1	TRBJ2-1	CASSQAGGHEQFF	TGTGCCAGCAGCCAAGCAGGGGGCCATGAGCAGTTCTTC
TRBV2	NA	NA	TRBJ1-4	CASSELRESPIGKLFF	TGTGCCAGCAGTGAGTTGAGGGAATCGCCAATCGGAAAACTGTTTTTT
TRBV6-5	NA	TRBD2	TRBJ2-3	CASSRKAGGSDTQYF	TGTGCCAGCTCGAGAAAAGCGGGGGGGTCAGATACGCAGTATTTT
TRBV3-1/TRBV3-2	NA	NA	TRBJ2-5	CASSQDYRKWTDSRLETQYF	TGTGCCAGCAGCCAAGATTATAGGAAATGGACGGACTCCCGCCTGGAGACCCAGTACTTC
TRBV27	NA	NA	TRBJ1-6	CASSLTGGVNSPLHF	TGTGCCAGCAGTTTAACGGGGGGCGTAAATTCACCCCTCCACTTT